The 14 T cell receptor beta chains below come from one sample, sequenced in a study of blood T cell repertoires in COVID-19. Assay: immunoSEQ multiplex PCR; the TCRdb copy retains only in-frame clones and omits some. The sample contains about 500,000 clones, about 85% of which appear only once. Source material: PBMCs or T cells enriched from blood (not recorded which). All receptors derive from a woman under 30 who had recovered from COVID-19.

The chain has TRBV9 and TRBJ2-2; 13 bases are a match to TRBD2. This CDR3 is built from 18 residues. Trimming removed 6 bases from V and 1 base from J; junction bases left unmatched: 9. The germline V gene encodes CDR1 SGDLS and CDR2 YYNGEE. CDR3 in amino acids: CASTPRLAGGWNTGELFF. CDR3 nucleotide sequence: TGTGCCAGCACACCCAGACTAGCGGGGGGCTGGAACACCGGGGAGCTGTTTTTT.

CDR3 loop: CASSLVGLSEQFF. CDR3 in DNA: TGCGCCAGCAGCTTGGTGGGACTATCTGAGCAGTTCTTC. The chain joins TRBV5-1 to TRBJ2-1; the match to TRBD2 covers 7 bases. Germline CDR1 is SGHRS and CDR2 is YFSETQ. Germline trimming cut 0 bases from V and 9 bases from J; bases unmatched to any gene: 3. The CDR3 has 13 amino acids.

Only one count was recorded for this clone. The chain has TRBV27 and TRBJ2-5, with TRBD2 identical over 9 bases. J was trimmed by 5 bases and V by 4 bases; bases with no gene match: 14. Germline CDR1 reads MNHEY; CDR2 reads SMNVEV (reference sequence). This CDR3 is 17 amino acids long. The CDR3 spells CASSSLGLSGGKETQYF. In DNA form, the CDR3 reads TGTGCCAGCAGTTCCCTAGGACTTAGCGGGGGAAAGGAGACCCAGTACTTC.

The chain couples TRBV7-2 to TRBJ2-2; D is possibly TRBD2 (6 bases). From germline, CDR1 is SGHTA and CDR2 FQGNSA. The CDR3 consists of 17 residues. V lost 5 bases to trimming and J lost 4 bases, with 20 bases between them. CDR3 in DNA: TGTGCCAGCAGCCTGGATGGGCGGGGCCCGGGCACCGGGGAGCTGTTTTTT. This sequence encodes CASSLDGRGPGTGELFF.

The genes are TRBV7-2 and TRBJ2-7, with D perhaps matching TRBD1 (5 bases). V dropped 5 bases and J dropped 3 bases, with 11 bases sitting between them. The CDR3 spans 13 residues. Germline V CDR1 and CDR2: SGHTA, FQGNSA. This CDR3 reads CASSTRQHYEQYF. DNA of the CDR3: TGTGCCAGCAGCACCCGACAGCACTACGAGCAGTACTTC. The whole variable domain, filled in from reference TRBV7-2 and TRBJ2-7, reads GAGVSQSPSNKVTEKGKDVELRCDPISGHTALYWYRQSLGQGLEFLIYFQGNSAPDKSGLPSDRFSAERTGGSVSTLTIQRTQQEDSAVYLCASSTRQHYEQYFGPGTRLTVT.

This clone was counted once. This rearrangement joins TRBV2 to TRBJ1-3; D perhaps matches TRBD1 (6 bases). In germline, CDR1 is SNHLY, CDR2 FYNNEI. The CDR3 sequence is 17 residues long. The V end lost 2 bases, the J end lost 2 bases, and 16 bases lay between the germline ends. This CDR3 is CASSERVVWGPGNTIYF. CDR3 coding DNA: TGTGCCAGCAGTGAACGGGTGGTTTGGGGGCCTGGAAACACCATATATTTT.

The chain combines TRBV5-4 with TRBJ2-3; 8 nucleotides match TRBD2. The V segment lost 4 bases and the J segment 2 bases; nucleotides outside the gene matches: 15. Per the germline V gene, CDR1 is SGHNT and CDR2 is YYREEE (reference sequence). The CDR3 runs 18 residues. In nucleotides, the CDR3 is TGTGCCAGCAGCCCCCGTGGGTTCGCGGGGGGCTCCACAGATACGCAGTATTTT. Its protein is CASSPRGFAGGSTDTQYF. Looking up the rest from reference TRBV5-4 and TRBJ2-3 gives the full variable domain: ETGVTQSPTHLIKTRGQQVTLRCSSQSGHNTVSWYQQALGQGPQFIFQYYREEENGRGNFPPRFSGLQFPNYSSELNVNALELDDSALYLCASSPRGFAGGSTDTQYFGPGTRLTVL.

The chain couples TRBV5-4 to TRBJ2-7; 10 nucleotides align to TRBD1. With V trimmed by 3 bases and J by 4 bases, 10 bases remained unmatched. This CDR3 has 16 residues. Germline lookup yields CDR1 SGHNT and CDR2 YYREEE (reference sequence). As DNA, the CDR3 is TGTGCCAGCAGCTCGGAGGCTAGGACAGGGGGGTACGAGCAGTACTTC. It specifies CASSSEARTGGYEQYF.

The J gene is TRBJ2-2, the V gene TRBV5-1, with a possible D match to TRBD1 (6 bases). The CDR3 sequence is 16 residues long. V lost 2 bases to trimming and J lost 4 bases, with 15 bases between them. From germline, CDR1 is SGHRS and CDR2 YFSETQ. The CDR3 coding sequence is TGCGCCAGCAGCTTAAACAGGGTTCTAGGCACCGGGGAGCTGTTTTTT. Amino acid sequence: CASSLNRVLGTGELFF.

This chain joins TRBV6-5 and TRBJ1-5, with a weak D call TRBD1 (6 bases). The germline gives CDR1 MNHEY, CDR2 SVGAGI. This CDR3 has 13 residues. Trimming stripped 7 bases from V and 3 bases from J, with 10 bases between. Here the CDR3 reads CASTQGLNQPQHF. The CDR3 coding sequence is TGTGCCAGCACACAGGGTCTCAATCAGCCCCAGCATTTT.

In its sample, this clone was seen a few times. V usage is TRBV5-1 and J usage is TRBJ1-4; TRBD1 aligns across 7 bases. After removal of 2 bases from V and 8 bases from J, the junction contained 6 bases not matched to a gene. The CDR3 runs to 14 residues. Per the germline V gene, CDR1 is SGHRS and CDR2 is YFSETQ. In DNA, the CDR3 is TGCGCCAGCAGCTTAAGGGGGCAGGAGGAAAAACTGTTTTTT. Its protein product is CASSLRGQEEKLFF.

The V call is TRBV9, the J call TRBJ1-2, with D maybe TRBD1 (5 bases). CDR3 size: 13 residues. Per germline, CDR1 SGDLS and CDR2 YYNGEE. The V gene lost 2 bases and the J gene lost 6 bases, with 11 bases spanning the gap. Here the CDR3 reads CASSVSGGDGYTF. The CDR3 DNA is TGTGCCAGCAGCGTCTCTGGGGGGGATGGCTACACCTTC.

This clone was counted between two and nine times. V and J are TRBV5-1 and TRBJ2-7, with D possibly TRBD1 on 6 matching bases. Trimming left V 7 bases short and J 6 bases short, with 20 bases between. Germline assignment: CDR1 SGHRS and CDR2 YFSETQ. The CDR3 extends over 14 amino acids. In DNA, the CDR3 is TGCGCCAGCCGCCTAGAGACAGGTTCCCCCGAGCAGTACTTC. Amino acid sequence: CASRLETGSPEQYF.

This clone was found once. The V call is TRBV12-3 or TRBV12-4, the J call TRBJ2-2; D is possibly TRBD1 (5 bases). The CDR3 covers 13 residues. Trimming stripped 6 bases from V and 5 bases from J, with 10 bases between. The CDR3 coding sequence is TGTGCCAGCAGCTTGACAGTTACCGGGGAGCTGTTTTTT. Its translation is CASSLTVTGELFF.